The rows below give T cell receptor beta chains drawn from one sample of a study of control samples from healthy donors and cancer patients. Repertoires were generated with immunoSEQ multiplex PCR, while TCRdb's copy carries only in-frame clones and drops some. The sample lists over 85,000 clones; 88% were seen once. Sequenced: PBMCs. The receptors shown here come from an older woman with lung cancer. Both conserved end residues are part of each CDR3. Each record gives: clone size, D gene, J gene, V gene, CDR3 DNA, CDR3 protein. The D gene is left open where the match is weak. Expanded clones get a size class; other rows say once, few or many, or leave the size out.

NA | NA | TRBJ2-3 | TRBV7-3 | TGTGCCAGCAGCTTAAGTTCGGGAGATACGCAGTATTTT | CASSLSSGDTQYF
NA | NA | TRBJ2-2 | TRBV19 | TGTGCCAGTAGTATAGGCTGGGACGCCTCTAACACCGGGGAGCTGTTTTTT | CASSIGWDASNTGELFF
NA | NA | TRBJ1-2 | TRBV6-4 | TGTGCCAGCAGTGCCACAGGGCGGGAGGGCTACACCTTC | CASSATGREGYTF
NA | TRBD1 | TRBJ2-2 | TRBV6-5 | TGTGCCAGCAGTTACGGGAGTCAGGGGGCCGGGGAGCTGTTTTTT | CASSYGSQGAGELFF
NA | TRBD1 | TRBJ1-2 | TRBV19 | TGTGCCAGTAGTATTTATTCTTGGGCTCCGGGACAGAACTATGGCTACACCTTC | CASSIYSWAPGQNYGYTF
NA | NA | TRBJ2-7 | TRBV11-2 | TGTGCCAGCAGCTTAGCCGGGCGTTACGAGCAGTACTTC | CASSLAGRYEQYF
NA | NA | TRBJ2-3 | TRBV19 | TGTGCCAGTAGCACTCAAGGGGCAGATACGCAGTATTTT | CASSTQGADTQYF
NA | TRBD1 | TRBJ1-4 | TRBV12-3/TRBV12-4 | TGTGCCAGTTCAGGGGGCGTGAATGAAAAACTGTTTTTT | CASSGGVNEKLFF
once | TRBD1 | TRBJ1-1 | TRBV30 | TGTGCCTGGAGTGAATGGACAGGGAACACTGAAGCTTTCTTT | CAWSEWTGNTEAFF
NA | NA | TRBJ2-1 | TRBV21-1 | TGTGCCAGCAGCAAATGGGGGTTTAGCGGTTCCTACAATGAGCAGTTCTTC | CASSKWGFSGSYNEQFF
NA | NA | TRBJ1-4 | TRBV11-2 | TGTGCCAGCAGCAGCACCCTTAATGAAAAACTGTTTTTT | CASSSTLNEKLFF
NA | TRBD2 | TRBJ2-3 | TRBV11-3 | TGTGCCAGCAGCTTAGAAAAGGGAACTAGCGGGAGTCTCACGGATACGCAGTATTTT | CASSLEKGTSGSLTDTQYF
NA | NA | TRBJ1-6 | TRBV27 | TGTGCCAGCAGCCAACCCTCAGGGAGTAATTCACCCCTCCACTTT | CASSQPSGSNSPLHF
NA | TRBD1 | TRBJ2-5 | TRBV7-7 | TGTGCTAGCAGCTTAGGACAGGAGTCCCAAGAGACCCAGTACTTC | CASSLGQESQETQYF
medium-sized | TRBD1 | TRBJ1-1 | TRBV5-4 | TGTGCCAGCAGCGCACCACCGGGACAGGGGAGCACTGAAGCTTTCTTT | CASSAPPGQGSTEAFF
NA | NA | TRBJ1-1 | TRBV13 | TGTGCCAGCGAGGGCAGGGTTATGAACACTGAAGCTTTCTTT | CASEGRVMNTEAFF
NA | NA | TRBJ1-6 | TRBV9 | TGTGCCAGCAGCGTAGCCCAGAATTTGGATTCACCCCTCCACTTT | CASSVAQNLDSPLHF
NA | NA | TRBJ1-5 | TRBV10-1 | TGCGCCAGCAGATTAATTCAGCCCCAGCATTTT | CASRLIQPQHF
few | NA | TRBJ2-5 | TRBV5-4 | TGTGCCAGCAGCTCGTTTCAAGAGACCCAGTACTTC | CASSSFQETQYF
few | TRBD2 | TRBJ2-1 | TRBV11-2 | TGTGCCAGCAGCTTTGTTGTGGGGACTAGCATAAATGAGCAGTTCTTC | CASSFVVGTSINEQFF
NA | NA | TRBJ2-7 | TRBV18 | TGTGCCAGCTCACCACGACAGGCCCTCTCCTACGAGCAGTACTTC | CASSPRQALSYEQYF
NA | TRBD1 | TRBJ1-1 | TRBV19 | TGTGCCAGTACCTTAGGGACAGGGATGAGGAACACTGAAGCTTTCTTT | CASTLGTGMRNTEAFF
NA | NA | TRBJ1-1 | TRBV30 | TGTGCCTGGAGTGTTGCCGGGAACACTGAAGCTTTCTTT | CAWSVAGNTEAFF
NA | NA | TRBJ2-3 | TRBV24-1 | TGTGCCACCAGTGATGGGGGACGGGGGAGCACAGATACGCAGTATTTT | CATSDGGRGSTDTQYF
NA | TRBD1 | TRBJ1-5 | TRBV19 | TGTGCCAGTAGTATGGTTACGGACAGGGTCCAGCCCCAGCATTTT | CASSMVTDRVQPQHF
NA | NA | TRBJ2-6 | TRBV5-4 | TGTGCCAGCAGCTTGGGGGGGACCGGGGGCTCTGGGGCCAACGTCCTGACTTTC | CASSLGGTGGSGANVLTF
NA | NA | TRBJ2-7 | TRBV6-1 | TGTGCCAGCAGTGACGGCAGGGACTACGAGCAGTACTTC | CASSDGRDYEQYF
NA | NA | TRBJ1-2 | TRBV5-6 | TGTGCCAGCAGCTCTGACAGTTACTATGGCTACACCTTC | CASSSDSYYGYTF
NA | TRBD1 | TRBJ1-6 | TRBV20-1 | TGCAGTGCTAGTAGGGACATCAGGGGGAATTCACCCCTCCACTTT | CSASRDIRGNSPLHF
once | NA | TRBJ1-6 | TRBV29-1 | TGCAGCGTTGACAGGATTAGGGATTCACCCCTCCACTTT | CSVDRIRDSPLHF
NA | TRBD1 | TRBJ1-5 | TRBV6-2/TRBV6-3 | TGTGCCAGCAGTTACTCGCCACAACAGGGGGCCCAGCCCCAGCATTTT | CASSYSPQQGAQPQHF
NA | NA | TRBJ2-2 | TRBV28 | TGTGCCAGCCAGGGAAGCACCGGGGAGCTGTTTTTT | CASQGSTGELFF
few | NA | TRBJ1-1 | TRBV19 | TGTGCCAGTAGTATAGGAGGGGGGGGCACTGAAGCTTTCTTT | CASSIGGGGTEAFF
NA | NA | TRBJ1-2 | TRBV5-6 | TGTGCCAGCAGCTTGTCAGACCCGTATGGCTACACCTTC | CASSLSDPYGYTF
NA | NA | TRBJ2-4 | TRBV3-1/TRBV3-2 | TGTGCCAGCAGCCAAGAGACGCTAGTCCAAAACATTCAGTACTTC | CASSQETLVQNIQYF
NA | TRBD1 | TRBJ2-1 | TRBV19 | TGTGCCAGTAGTATGACAGGGTCGGGCTACAATGAGCAGTTCTTC | CASSMTGSGYNEQFF